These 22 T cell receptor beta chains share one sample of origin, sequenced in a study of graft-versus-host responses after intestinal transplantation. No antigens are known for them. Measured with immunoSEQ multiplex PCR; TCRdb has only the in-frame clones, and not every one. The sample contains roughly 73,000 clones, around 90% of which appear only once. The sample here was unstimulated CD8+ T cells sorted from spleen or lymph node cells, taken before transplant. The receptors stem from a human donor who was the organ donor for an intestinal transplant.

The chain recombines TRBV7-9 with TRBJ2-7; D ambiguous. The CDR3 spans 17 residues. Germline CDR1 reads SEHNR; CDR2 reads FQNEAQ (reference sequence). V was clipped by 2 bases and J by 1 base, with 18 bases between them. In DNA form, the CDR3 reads TGTGCCAGCAGCTTAAGCCTGGTGCGCGGTAGGTCCTACGAGCAGTACTTC. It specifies CASSLSLVRGRSYEQYF.

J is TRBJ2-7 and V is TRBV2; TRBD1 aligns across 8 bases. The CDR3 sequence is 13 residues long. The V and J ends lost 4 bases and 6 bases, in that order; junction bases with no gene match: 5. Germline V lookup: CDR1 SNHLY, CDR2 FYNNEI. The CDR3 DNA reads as TGTGCCAGCAGTGTCACAGGGGGTGGCGAGCAGTACTTC. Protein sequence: CASSVTGGGEQYF.

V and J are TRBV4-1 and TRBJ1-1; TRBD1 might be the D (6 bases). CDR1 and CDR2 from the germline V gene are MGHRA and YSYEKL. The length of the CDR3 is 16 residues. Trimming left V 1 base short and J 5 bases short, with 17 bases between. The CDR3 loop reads CASSQVLGGAGTEAFF. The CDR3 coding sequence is TGCGCCAGCAGCCAAGTCCTTGGGGGCGCGGGTACTGAAGCTTTCTTT.

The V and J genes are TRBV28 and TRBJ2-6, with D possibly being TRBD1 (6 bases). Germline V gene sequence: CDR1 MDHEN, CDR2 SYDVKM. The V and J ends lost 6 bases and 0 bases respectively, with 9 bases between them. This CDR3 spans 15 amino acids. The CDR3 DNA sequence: TGTGCCAGCAGCCAGGGGTACTCTGGGGCCAACGTCCTGACTTTC. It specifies CASSQGYSGANVLTF.

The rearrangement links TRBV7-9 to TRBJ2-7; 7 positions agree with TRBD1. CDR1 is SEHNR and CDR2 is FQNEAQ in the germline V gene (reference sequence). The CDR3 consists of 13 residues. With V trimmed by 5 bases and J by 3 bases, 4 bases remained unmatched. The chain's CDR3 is CASSPPGGYEQYF. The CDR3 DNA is TGTGCCAGCAGCCCCCCAGGGGGCTACGAGCAGTACTTC.

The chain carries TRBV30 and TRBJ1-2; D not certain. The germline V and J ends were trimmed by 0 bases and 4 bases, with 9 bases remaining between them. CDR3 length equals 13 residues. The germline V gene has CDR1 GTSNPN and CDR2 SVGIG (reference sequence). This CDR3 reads CAWSVGQTYGYTF. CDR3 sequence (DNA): TGTGCCTGGAGTGTTGGTCAGACCTATGGCTACACCTTC.

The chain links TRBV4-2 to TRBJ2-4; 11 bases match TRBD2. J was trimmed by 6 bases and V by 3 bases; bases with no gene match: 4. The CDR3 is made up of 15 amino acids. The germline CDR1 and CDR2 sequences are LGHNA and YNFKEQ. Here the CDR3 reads CASSQTGLAANIQYF. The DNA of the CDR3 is TGTGCCAGCAGCCAGACGGGACTAGCGGCAAACATTCAGTACTTC.

The CDR3 DNA reads TGTGCCAGCAGTCCCGGGACCGCCACCGGGGAGCTGTTTTTT. It yields the protein CASSPGTATGELFF. The chain links TRBV27 to TRBJ2-2, with D perhaps TRBD1 or TRBD2 (5 bases each). Per the germline V gene, CDR1 is MNHEY and CDR2 is SMNVEV (reference sequence). Trimming removed 5 bases at V and 4 bases at J, with 11 bases between. This CDR3 is 14 amino acids long.

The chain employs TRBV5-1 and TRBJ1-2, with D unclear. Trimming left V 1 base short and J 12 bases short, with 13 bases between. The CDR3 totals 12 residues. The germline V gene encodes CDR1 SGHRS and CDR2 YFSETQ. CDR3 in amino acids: CASSLTGSMNTF. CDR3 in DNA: TGCGCCAGCAGCTTGACCGGCTCTATGAACACCTTC.

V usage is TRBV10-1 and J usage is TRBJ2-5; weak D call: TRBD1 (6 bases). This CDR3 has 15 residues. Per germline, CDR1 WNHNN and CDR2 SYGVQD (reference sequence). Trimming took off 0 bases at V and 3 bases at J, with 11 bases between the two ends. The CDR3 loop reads CASSESRGGEETQYF. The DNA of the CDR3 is TGCGCCAGCAGTGAGTCGAGAGGGGGAGAAGAGACCCAGTACTTC.

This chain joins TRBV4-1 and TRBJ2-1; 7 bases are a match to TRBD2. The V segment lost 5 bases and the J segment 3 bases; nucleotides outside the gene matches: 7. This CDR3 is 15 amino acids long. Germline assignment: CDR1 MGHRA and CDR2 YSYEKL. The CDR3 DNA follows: TGCGCCAGCAGCGTCATGAGCGGGGTCTACAATGAGCAGTTCTTC. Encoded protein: CASSVMSGVYNEQFF.

The CDR3 loop is CASSELRRRLSSYNSPLHF. The CDR3 coding sequence is TGTGCCAGCAGTGAACTTCGGCGACGCCTTAGCTCCTATAATTCACCCCTCCACTTT. The chain uses TRBV6-1 and TRBJ1-6; no definite D call. Germline CDR1 and CDR2: MNHNS and SASEGT. The CDR3 length is 19 residues. V lost 2 bases to trimming and J lost 0 bases, with 17 bases between them.

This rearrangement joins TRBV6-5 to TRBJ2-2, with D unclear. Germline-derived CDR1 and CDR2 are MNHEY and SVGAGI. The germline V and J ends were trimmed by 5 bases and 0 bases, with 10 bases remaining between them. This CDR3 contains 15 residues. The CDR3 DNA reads TGTGCCAGCAGTCAGAGCTCCGCGAACACCGGGGAGCTGTTTTTT. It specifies CASSQSSANTGELFF.

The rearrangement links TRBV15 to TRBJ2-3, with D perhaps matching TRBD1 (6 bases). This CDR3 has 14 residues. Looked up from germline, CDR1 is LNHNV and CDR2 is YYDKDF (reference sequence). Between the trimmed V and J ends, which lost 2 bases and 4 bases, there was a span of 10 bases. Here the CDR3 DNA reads TGTGCCACCAGCAGATCACAGGGAGCAGATACGCAGTATTTT. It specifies CATSRSQGADTQYF. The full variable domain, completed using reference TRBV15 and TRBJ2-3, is DAMVIQNPRYQVTQFGKPVTLSCSQTLNHNVMYWYQQKSSQAPKLLFHYYDKDFNNEADTPDNFQSRRPNTSFCFLDIRSPGLGDTAMYLCATSRSQGADTQYFGPGTRLTVL.

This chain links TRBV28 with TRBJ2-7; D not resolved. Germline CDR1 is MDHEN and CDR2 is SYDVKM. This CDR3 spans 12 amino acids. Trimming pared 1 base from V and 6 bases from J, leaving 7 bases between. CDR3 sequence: CASSLLGSEQYF. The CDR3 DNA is TGTGCCAGCAGTTTATTGGGGTCCGAGCAGTACTTC.

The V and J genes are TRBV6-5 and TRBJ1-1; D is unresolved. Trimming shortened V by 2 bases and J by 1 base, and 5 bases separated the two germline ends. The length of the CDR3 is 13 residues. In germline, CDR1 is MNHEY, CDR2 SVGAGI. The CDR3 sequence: CASSYGPNTEAFF. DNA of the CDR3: TGTGCCAGCAGTTACGGGCCGAACACTGAAGCTTTCTTT.

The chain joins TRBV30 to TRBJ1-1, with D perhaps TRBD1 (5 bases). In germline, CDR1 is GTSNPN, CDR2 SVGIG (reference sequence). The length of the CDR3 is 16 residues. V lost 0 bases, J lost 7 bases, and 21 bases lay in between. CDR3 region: CAWSVLRVGTQFEAFF. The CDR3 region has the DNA TGTGCCTGGAGTGTACTTCGGGTAGGGACCCAATTTGAAGCTTTCTTT.

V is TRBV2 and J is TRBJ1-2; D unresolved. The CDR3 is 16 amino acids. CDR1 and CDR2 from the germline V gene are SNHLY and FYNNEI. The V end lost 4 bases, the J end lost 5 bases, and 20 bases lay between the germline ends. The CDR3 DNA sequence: TGTGCCAGCAGTGCCGACTTCCCGGAGATACGATATGGCTACACCTTC. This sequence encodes CASSADFPEIRYGYTF.

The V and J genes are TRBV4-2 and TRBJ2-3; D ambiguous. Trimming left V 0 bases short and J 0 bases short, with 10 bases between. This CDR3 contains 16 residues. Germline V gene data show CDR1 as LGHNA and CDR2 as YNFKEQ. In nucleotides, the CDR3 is TGTGCCAGCAGCCAAGAGTGGCAGAGTAGCACAGATACGCAGTATTTT. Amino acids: CASSQEWQSSTDTQYF.

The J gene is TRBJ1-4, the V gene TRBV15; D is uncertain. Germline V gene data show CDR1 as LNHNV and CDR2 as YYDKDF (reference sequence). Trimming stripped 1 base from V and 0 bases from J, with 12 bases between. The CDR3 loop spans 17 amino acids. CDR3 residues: CATSRVGRAATNEKLFF. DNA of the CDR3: TGTGCCACCAGCAGAGTTGGCCGGGCTGCAACTAATGAAAAACTGTTTTTT.

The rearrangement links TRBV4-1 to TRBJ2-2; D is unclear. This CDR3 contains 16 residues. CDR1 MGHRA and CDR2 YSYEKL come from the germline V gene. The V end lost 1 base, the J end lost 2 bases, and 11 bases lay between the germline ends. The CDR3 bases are TGCGCCAGCAGCCAAGTACCTATGACTAACACCGGGGAGCTGTTTTTT. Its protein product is CASSQVPMTNTGELFF.

CDR3 in amino acids: CASRMPAGEQFF. CDR3 nucleotides: TGCGCCAGCAGAATGCCGGCCGGTGAGCAGTTCTTC. The genes are TRBV4-1 and TRBJ2-1; unclear D gene. Germline loops: CDR1 MGHRA, CDR2 YSYEKL. V dropped 6 bases and J dropped 9 bases, with 12 bases sitting between them. CDR3 length equals 12 residues.